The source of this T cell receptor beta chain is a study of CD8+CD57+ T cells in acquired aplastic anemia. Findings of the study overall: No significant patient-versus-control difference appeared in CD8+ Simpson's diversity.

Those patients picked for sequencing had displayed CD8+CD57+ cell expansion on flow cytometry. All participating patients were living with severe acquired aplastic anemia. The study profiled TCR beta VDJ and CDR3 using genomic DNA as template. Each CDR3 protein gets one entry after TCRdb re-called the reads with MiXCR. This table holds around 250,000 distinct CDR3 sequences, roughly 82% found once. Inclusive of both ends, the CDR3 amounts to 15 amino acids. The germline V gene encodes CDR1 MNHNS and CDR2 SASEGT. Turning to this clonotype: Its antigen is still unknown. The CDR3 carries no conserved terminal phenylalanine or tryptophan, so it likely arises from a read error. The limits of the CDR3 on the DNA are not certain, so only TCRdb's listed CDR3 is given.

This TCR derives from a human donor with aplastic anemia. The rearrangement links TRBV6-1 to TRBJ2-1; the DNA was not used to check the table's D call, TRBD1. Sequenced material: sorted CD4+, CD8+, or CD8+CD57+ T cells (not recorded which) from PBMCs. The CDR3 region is CASKFTRGDYDEYFG.